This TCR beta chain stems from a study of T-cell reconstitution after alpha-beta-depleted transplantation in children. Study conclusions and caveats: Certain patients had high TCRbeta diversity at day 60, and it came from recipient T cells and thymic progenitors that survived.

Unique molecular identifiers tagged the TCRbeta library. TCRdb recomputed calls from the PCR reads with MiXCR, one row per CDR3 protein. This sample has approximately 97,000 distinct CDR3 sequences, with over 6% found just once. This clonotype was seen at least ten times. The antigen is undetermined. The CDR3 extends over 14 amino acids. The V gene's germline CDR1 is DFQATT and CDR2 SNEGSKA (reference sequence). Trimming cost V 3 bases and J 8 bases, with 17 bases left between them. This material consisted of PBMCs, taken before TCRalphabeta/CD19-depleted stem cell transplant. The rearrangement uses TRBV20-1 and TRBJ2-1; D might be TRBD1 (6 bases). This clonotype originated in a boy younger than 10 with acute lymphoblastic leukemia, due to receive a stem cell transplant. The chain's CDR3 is CSARDVTGWDEQFF. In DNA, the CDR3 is TGCAGTGCTAGGGACGTGACAGGCTGGGATGAGCAGTTCTTC.